This T cell receptor (beta chain) was captured in a study of CD8+ T cells in alopecia areata. TCR sequencing used cDNA made by reverse transcription of extracted RNA. Using immunoSEQ multiplex PCR, the repertoire was profiled, and TCRdb retains in-frame clones only, with some absent. Among 170,000 or so clones listed, around 63% were seen once. Trimming pared 7 bases from V and 6 bases from J, leaving 9 bases between. The germline CDR1 and CDR2 sequences are SQVTM and ANQGSEA. The CDR3 contains 10 residues. The V gene is TRBV29-1, the J gene TRBJ1-1; D call uncertain. Source: CD4+ T cells sorted from blood, taken at week 0. The receptor was isolated from a human donor with alopecia areata. In nucleotides, the CDR3 is TGCAGCGCAGGAACAGCTGAAGCTTTCTTT. This translates into CSAGTAEAFF.